These 2 T cell receptor beta chains originate from one sample sequenced in a study of blood T cell repertoires in COVID-19. Sequenced by immunoSEQ multiplex PCR; TCRdb stores in-frame clones only, minus some. The sample lists 70,000 or so clones, about 88% occurring once. Sequencing input: peripheral blood. These receptors were collected from a man aged 45-65 years with acute or convalescent COVID-19.

The chain uses TRBV11-1 and TRBJ2-1, with D maybe TRBD1 (7 bases). The V gene's germline CDR1 is SGHAT and CDR2 FQDESV (reference sequence). V shed 4 bases and J shed 4 bases, with 14 bases lying between them. CDR3 size: 15 residues. CDR3 sequence reads: CASSSNRGGYNEQFF. The CDR3, as DNA: TGTGCCAGCAGCTCTAACAGGGGAGGATACAATGAGCAGTTCTTC.

The gene calls are TRBV4-1 and TRBJ1-3, with a tentative D call TRBD1 (6 bases). V was trimmed by 2 bases and J by 0 bases, leaving 11 bases between them. Germline-derived CDR1 and CDR2 are MGHRA and YSYEKL. The CDR3 spans 16 residues. This CDR3 reads CASSQIRGNSGNTIYF. Here the CDR3 DNA reads TGCGCCAGCAGCCAAATAAGGGGGAACTCTGGAAACACCATATATTTT.